A selection of T cell receptor beta chains follows, all from one sample in a study of T cell repertoires in cytomegalovirus infection. No antigen has been identified for these receptors. In TCRdb, the reads were re-called with MiXCR into one record per CDR3 protein. The sample holds 570,000 or so distinct CDR3 sequences, about 39% seen once. Specimen: cultured PBMCs, collected from culture after CMV antigen stimulation. The receptors derive from a human donor in good health (CMV status not recorded). Some clones in this sample may be carry-over from other donors' samples. CDR3s include the opening cysteine and the closing phenylalanine or tryptophan. D genes are given only for firm matches. Only part of the rows carry a size: once, few, many, or a class if the clone is expanded.

D gene: -; clone size: -; V gene: TRBV5-1; J gene: TRBJ2-3; CDR3 DNA: TGCGCCAGCAGCTTGGAGGGGACGGGAGTGGGCACAGATACGCAGTATTTT; CDR3 protein: CASSLEGTGVGTDTQYF
D gene: -; clone size: -; V gene: TRBV28; J gene: TRBJ1-6; CDR3 DNA: TGTGCCAGCAGTGACAACAGTCCCTCCTATAATTCACCCCTCCACTTT; CDR3 protein: CASSDNSPSYNSPLHF
D gene: -; clone size: -; V gene: TRBV10-3; J gene: TRBJ1-3; CDR3 DNA: TGTGCCATCAGCACACAGGGCTCTGGAAACACCATATATTTT; CDR3 protein: CAISTQGSGNTIYF
D gene: TRBD1; clone size: few; V gene: TRBV7-8; J gene: TRBJ2-1; CDR3 DNA: TGTGCCAGCAGCTTCCGGGACAGGGTTGGCGATGAGCAGTTCTTC; CDR3 protein: CASSFRDRVGDEQFF
D gene: TRBD1; clone size: few; V gene: TRBV2; J gene: TRBJ2-3; CDR3 DNA: TGTGCCAGCAGACCGGACAGGGGACGGAATACGCAGTATTTT; CDR3 protein: CASRPDRGRNTQYF
D gene: TRBD2; clone size: few; V gene: TRBV7-2; J gene: TRBJ2-5; CDR3 DNA: TGTGCCAGCAGCCCCAGACGGACTAGCGGGGGACGGGCCCAGTACTTC; CDR3 protein: CASSPRRTSGGRAQYF
D gene: TRBD2; clone size: many; V gene: TRBV7-2; J gene: TRBJ2-5; CDR3 DNA: TGTGCCAGCAGCCCTAAGAGTAGCGGGGGGTTCTTC; CDR3 protein: CASSPKSSGGFF
D gene: -; clone size: -; V gene: TRBV7-2; J gene: TRBJ1-1; CDR3 DNA: TGTGCCAGCACCCCGCAACGGACAGCCACTGAAGCTTTCTTT; CDR3 protein: CASTPQRTATEAFF
D gene: -; clone size: -; V gene: TRBV5-4; J gene: TRBJ2-2; CDR3 DNA: TGTGCCAGCAGCTTGGTAATGGGCGGGGAGCTGTTTTTT; CDR3 protein: CASSLVMGGELFF
D gene: -; clone size: -; V gene: TRBV4-3; J gene: TRBJ2-3; CDR3 DNA: TGCGCCAGCAGCCAAAACTTCTATAGCACAGATACGCAGTATTTT; CDR3 protein: CASSQNFYSTDTQYF
D gene: -; clone size: many; V gene: TRBV7-9; J gene: TRBJ2-3; CDR3 DNA: TGTGCCAGCAGCTTGGGACTTCGCACAGATACGCAGTATTTT; CDR3 protein: CASSLGLRTDTQYF
D gene: TRBD1; clone size: -; V gene: TRBV5-1; J gene: TRBJ1-2; CDR3 DNA: TGCGCCAGCAGCCCACAAAACCGGGACAGACACTATGGCTACACCTTC; CDR3 protein: CASSPQNRDRHYGYTF
D gene: TRBD2; clone size: -; V gene: TRBV5-1; J gene: TRBJ2-1; CDR3 DNA: TGCGCCAGCAGCACGATGCTAGCGGGAGATTCCTACAATGAGCAGTTCTTC; CDR3 protein: CASSTMLAGDSYNEQFF
D gene: -; clone size: few; V gene: TRBV5-1; J gene: TRBJ2-6; CDR3 DNA: TGCGCCAGCAGCAGAGACATCGCTGGGGCCAACGTCCTGACTTTC; CDR3 protein: CASSRDIAGANVLTF
D gene: TRBD2; clone size: -; V gene: TRBV7-6; J gene: TRBJ2-3; CDR3 DNA: TGTGCCAGCAGCTTTTTTAGCGGGAGGGAATTCAACACAGATACGCAGTATTTT; CDR3 protein: CASSFFSGREFNTDTQYF
D gene: -; clone size: -; V gene: TRBV6-2/TRBV6-3; J gene: TRBJ2-3; CDR3 DNA: TGTGCCAGCAGTTACTGGGGGACAAGCACAGATACGCAGTATTTT; CDR3 protein: CASSYWGTSTDTQYF
D gene: -; clone size: -; V gene: TRBV9; J gene: TRBJ1-1; CDR3 DNA: TGTGCCAGCAGTGATAACAGGGAAGGAGGTGACACTGAAGCTTTCTTT; CDR3 protein: CASSDNREGGDTEAFF
D gene: TRBD1; clone size: -; V gene: TRBV6-1; J gene: TRBJ1-1; CDR3 DNA: TGTGCCAGCATCCTGACAGGGTTAACCACTGAAGCTTTCTTT; CDR3 protein: CASILTGLTTEAFF
D gene: -; clone size: -; V gene: TRBV6-1; J gene: TRBJ2-7; CDR3 DNA: TGTGCCAGCAGTTACAGAAACAGGGAGATTGGGTACGAGCAGTACTTC; CDR3 protein: CASSYRNREIGYEQYF
D gene: TRBD2; clone size: many; V gene: TRBV7-9; J gene: TRBJ2-3; CDR3 DNA: TGTGCCAGCAGCCCGACTAGCGGGAAAACAGATACGCAGTATTTT; CDR3 protein: CASSPTSGKTDTQYF
D gene: TRBD2; clone size: few; V gene: TRBV7-2; J gene: TRBJ2-1; CDR3 DNA: TGTGCCAGCAGCTTCCCGGGGGGGTACAATGAGCAGTTCTTC; CDR3 protein: CASSFPGGYNEQFF
D gene: -; clone size: few; V gene: TRBV19; J gene: TRBJ2-5; CDR3 DNA: TGTGCCAGTAGCCGCCAAGACTTACAAGAGACCCAGTACTTC; CDR3 protein: CASSRQDLQETQYF
D gene: -; clone size: -; V gene: TRBV4-1; J gene: TRBJ2-7; CDR3 DNA: TGCGCCAGCAGCCAAGAACTCAACTCCTACGAGCAGTACTTC; CDR3 protein: CASSQELNSYEQYF
D gene: TRBD1; clone size: once; V gene: TRBV6-1; J gene: TRBJ1-4; CDR3 DNA: TGTGCCAGCAGCGACGGGACAGGGGCTCGTAAACTGTTTTTT; CDR3 protein: CASSDGTGARKLFF
D gene: -; clone size: -; V gene: TRBV7-6; J gene: TRBJ1-1; CDR3 DNA: TGTGCCAGCAGCTCCAGGTCCTCAGGCACTGAAGCTTTCTTT; CDR3 protein: CASSSRSSGTEAFF
D gene: TRBD2; clone size: -; V gene: TRBV7-2; J gene: TRBJ2-7; CDR3 DNA: TGTGCCAGCAGCCCGGTCGGGAGGACCTACGAGCAGTACTTC; CDR3 protein: CASSPVGRTYEQYF